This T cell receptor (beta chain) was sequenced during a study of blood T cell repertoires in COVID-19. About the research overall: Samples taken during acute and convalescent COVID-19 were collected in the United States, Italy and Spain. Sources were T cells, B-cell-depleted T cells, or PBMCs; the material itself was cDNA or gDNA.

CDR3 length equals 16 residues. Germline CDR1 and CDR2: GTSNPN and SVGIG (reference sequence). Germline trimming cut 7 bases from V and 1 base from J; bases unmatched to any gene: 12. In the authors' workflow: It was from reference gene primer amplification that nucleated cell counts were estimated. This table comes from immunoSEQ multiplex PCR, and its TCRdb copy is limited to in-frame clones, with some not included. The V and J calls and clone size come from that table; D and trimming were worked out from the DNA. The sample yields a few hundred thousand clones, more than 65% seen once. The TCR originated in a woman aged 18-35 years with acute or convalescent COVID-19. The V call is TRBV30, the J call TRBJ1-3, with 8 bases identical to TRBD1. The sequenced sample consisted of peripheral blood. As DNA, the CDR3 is TGTGCCTCCCACCGAGGCAGGGGGCATTCTGGAAACACCATATATTTT. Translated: CASHRGRGHSGNTIYF.